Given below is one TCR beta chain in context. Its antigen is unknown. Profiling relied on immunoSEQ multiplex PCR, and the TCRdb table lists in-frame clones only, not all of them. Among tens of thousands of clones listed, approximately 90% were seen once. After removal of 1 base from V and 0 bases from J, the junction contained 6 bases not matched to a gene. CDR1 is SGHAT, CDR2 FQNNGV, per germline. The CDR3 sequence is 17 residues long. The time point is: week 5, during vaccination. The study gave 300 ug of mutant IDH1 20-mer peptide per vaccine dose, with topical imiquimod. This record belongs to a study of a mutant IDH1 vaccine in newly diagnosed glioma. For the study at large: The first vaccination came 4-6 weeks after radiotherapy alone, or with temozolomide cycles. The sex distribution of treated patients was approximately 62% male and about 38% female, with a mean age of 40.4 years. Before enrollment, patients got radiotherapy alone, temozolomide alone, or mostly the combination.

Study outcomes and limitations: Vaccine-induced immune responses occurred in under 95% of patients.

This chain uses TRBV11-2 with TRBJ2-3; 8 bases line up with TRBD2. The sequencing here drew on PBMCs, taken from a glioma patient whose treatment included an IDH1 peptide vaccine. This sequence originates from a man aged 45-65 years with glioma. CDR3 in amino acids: CASSLAAIAGSTDTQYF. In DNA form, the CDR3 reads TGTGCCAGCAGCTTAGCCGCAATAGCGGGGAGCACAGATACGCAGTATTTT.